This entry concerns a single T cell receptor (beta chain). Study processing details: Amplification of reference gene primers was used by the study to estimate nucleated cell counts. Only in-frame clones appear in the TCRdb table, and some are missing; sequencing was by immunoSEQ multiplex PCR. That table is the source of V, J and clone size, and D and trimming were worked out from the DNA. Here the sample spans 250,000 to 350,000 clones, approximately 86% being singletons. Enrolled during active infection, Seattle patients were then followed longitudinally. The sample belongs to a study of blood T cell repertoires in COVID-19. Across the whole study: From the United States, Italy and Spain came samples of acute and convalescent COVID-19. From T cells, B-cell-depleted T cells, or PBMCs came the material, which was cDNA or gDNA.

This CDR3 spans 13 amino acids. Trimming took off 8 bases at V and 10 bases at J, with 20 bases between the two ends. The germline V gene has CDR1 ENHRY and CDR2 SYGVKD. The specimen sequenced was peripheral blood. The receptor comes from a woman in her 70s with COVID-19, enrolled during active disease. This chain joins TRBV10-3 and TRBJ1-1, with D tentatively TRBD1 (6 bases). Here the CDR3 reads CAIHSGGPSGAFF. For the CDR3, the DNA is TGTGCCATCCACTCGGGGGGGCCCTCGGGAGCTTTCTTT.